Listed below are T cell receptor beta chains from one sample, sequenced in a study of T cell responses to AZD1222 COVID-19 vaccine. This table comes from immunoSEQ multiplex PCR, and its TCRdb copy is limited to in-frame clones, with some not included. The sample yields over 150,000 clones, more than 80% seen once. The sequenced sample was peripheral blood, obtained on day 0 of AZD1222 vaccination. These receptors all come from an adult in good health. CDR3s include the opening cysteine and the closing phenylalanine or tryptophan. Each record gives: J gene, clone size, V gene, D gene, CDR3 protein, CDR3 DNA. The D gene is left open where the match is weak. Not every row has a clone size; where given, it reads once, few, many or a size class.

TRBJ2-5	NA	TRBV18	NA	CASSPSSPETQYF	TGTGCCAGCTCACCATCGTCTCCAGAGACCCAGTACTTC
TRBJ2-5	NA	TRBV11-2	NA	CASSLAAQETQYF	TGTGCCAGCAGCTTAGCCGCCCAAGAGACCCAGTACTTC
TRBJ2-7	NA	TRBV18	NA	CASSPGESREQYF	TGTGCCAGCTCACCAGGGGAAAGTAGAGAGCAGTACTTC
TRBJ2-5	NA	TRBV6-5	TRBD2	CASSSSLAGGRETQYF	TGTGCCAGCAGTTCGAGTCTAGCGGGGGGGCGCGAGACCCAGTACTTC
TRBJ1-2	once	TRBV11-2	NA	CASSLRGRDYGYTF	TGTGCCAGCAGCTTACGGGGCAGGGACTATGGCTACACCTTC
TRBJ2-1	NA	TRBV3-1/TRBV3-2	NA	CASSQARQEQFF	TGTGCCAGCAGCCAGGCCCGACAGGAGCAGTTCTTC
TRBJ1-2	NA	TRBV30	NA	CAWSDRAKYGYTF	TGTGCCTGGAGTGACAGGGCGAAGTATGGCTACACCTTC
TRBJ1-2	NA	TRBV19	NA	CASSIAQTYGYTF	TGTGCCAGTAGTATAGCCCAAACATATGGCTACACCTTC
TRBJ1-4	NA	TRBV30	NA	CAWSPPGTGEKLFF	TGTGCCTGGAGTCCTCCCGGGACGGGTGAAAAACTGTTTTTT
TRBJ1-6	NA	TRBV3-1/TRBV3-2	TRBD1	CASSPGTGNSPLHF	TGTGCCAGCAGCCCCGGGACAGGGAATTCACCCCTCCACTTT
TRBJ2-3	NA	TRBV12-3/TRBV12-4	NA	CASSYREWDTQYF	TGTGCCAGCAGTTACAGGGAATGGGATACGCAGTATTTT
TRBJ1-5	NA	TRBV28	NA	CASSLVSTNQPQHF	TGTGCCAGCAGTTTAGTCTCTACCAATCAGCCCCAGCATTTT
TRBJ2-2	NA	TRBV6-4	TRBD2	CASRKTSGGIRTGELFF	TGTGCCAGCAGGAAGACTAGCGGGGGTATTAGAACCGGGGAGCTGTTTTTT
TRBJ1-1	NA	TRBV5-6	TRBD1	CASSTGTGWGLDEAFF	TGTGCCAGCAGCACCGGGACAGGGTGGGGTTTGGATGAAGCTTTCTTT
TRBJ2-7	NA	TRBV12-3/TRBV12-4	TRBD2	CASSGGRGVEQYF	TGTGCCAGCAGTGGGGGTCGGGGGGTCGAGCAGTACTTC
TRBJ2-2	NA	TRBV7-2	TRBD2	CASSPSTSGGARTGELFF	TGTGCCAGCAGCCCCTCGACTAGCGGGGGGGCCCGCACCGGGGAGCTGTTTTTT
TRBJ2-2	NA	TRBV7-9	TRBD1	CASSSRDRGLNTGELFF	TGTGCCAGCAGCTCCCGGGACAGGGGCTTGAACACCGGGGAGCTGTTTTTT
TRBJ1-2	NA	TRBV7-9	TRBD1	CASSLAQGAYGYTF	TGTGCCAGCAGCTTAGCTCAGGGGGCTTATGGCTACACCTTC
TRBJ2-3	NA	TRBV11-3	NA	CASSLEGERAYTDTQYF	TGTGCCAGCAGCTTAGAGGGAGAGCGGGCCTACACAGATACGCAGTATTTT
TRBJ2-1	NA	TRBV28	TRBD2	CASSASGNYYNEQFF	TGTGCCAGCAGTGCAAGCGGGAACTACTACAATGAGCAGTTCTTC
TRBJ1-5	few	TRBV30	NA	CAWSLSEGMGNQPQHF	TGTGCCTGGAGCCTGTCGGAGGGTATGGGCAATCAGCCCCAGCATTTT
TRBJ2-1	once	TRBV5-1	NA	CASSLGRPDNEQFF	TGCGCCAGCAGCTTGGGTAGGCCTGACAATGAGCAGTTCTTC
TRBJ2-3	NA	TRBV2	NA	CASSAGARRADTQYF	TGTGCCAGCAGTGCGGGAGCGCGAAGAGCAGATACGCAGTATTTT
TRBJ2-7	NA	TRBV10-1	NA	CASSECWGQGKAGGYEQYF	TGCGCCAGCAGTGAGTGTTGGGGACAGGGAAAAGCGGGAGGCTACGAGCAGTACTTC
TRBJ2-6	NA	TRBV10-1	NA	CASSAGTLSSGANVLTF	TGCGCCAGCAGTGCCGGGACCCTGAGCTCTGGGGCCAACGTCCTGACTTTC
TRBJ1-2	once	TRBV28	NA	CASTPQGGDWYGYTF	TGTGCCAGCACCCCCCAAGGAGGGGATTGGTATGGCTACACCTTC
TRBJ2-1	NA	TRBV7-3	TRBD2	CASSSEATGGWDEQFF	TGTGCCAGCAGCTCAGAGGCGACGGGAGGCTGGGATGAGCAGTTCTTC